Listed below are T cell receptor beta chains from one sample, sequenced in a study of blood T cell repertoires in COVID-19. Data came from immunoSEQ multiplex PCR; TCRdb stores just in-frame clones and leaves some out. The data contain hundreds of thousands of clones, 75% to 85% of them singletons. The sequencing input was peripheral blood. All receptors come from a woman aged 55-70 years with active or convalescent COVID-19. Each CDR3 is given with its conserved first and last residue. Some rows mark clone size as missing; the rest say once, few, many or name a class of expanded clone.

clone size,J gene,V gene,CDR3 protein
once,TRBJ1-2,TRBV7-2,CASSLAPPRRTANYGYTF
.,TRBJ1-5,TRBV27,CASSYQGSGQPQHF
once,TRBJ2-7,TRBV4-1,CASSQEYPTTGSSYEQYF
.,TRBJ1-5,TRBV19,CASKALENQPQHF
.,TRBJ2-3,TRBV9,CASSVHPGLDTDTQYF
few,TRBJ1-3,TRBV6-1,CASSEGGGLGAYSGNTIYF
.,TRBJ1-2,TRBV4-1,CASSQDPGTGANYGYTF
.,TRBJ2-7,TRBV19,CASSIVGTGVYEQYF
.,TRBJ1-6,TRBV6-2/TRBV6-3,CASSSGDQNSPLHF
.,TRBJ2-3,TRBV11-2,CASSLGQGNTQYF
.,TRBJ1-1,TRBV6-6,CASSYGRYTEAFF
.,TRBJ2-7,TRBV6-2/TRBV6-3,CASSLDRPYEQYF
many,TRBJ2-3,TRBV7-3,CASSSRDRGRIEMETDTQYF
.,TRBJ2-2,TRBV18,CASSPSVAGVNTGELFF
.,TRBJ2-1,TRBV7-6,CASSLGGAGVYNEQFF
.,TRBJ1-1,TRBV19,CATSMGTGGTEAFF
few,TRBJ1-1,TRBV29-1,CSADGARGPTEAFF
.,TRBJ1-3,TRBV15,CATSRAVGNTIYF
few,TRBJ2-2,TRBV19,CASSIRQGVGTGELFF
.,TRBJ1-4,TRBV3-1/TRBV3-2,CASSHASGTGGEKLFF
.,TRBJ1-2,TRBV30,CAWSVQPTGSVGYTF
.,TRBJ2-5,TRBV9,CASSVAGGPRTQYF
.,TRBJ1-4,TRBV5-1,CASSQLTTNEKLFF
.,TRBJ1-1,TRBV28,CASRPFLNTEAFF
.,TRBJ2-7,TRBV5-5,CASSFTRGSYEQYF
.,TRBJ1-2,TRBV7-2,CASSLGTGGAYGYTF
once,TRBJ2-1,TRBV6-6,CASSYSDRELNNEQFF
.,TRBJ2-4,TRBV5-8,CASSLTSVENIQYF
.,TRBJ2-1,TRBV7-9,CASSQAGTAFNEQFF
.,TRBJ2-4,TRBV5-1,CASTPSGTGGLDIQYF
.,TRBJ2-5,TRBV5-8,CASSLGAGQGQETQYF
.,TRBJ1-4,TRBV15,CATSREVGGTGDEKLFF
.,TRBJ2-3,TRBV9,CASSALQGKYTQYF
.,TRBJ2-5,TRBV11-1,CASSLRGIGETQYF
.,TRBJ2-1,TRBV4-1,CATSDRAAYNEQFF
.,TRBJ2-1,TRBV27,CASRRQGSSSYNEQFF